Shown below are 27 T cell receptor beta chains from a single sample sequenced in a study of blood T cell repertoires in COVID-19. Profiled with immunoSEQ multiplex PCR; TCRdb holds only in-frame clones, not every one. The data contain about 160,000 clones, around 86% of them singletons. Sequencing was carried out using peripheral blood. The receptors originated from a man between 65 and 85 years old with acute or convalescent COVID-19.

This clone was seen a few times. This chain connects TRBV7-3 to TRBJ2-1, with 15 bases lining up with TRBD2. There are 14 residues in the CDR3. V shed 5 bases and J 10 bases; nucleotides not matched to a gene: 3. Germline values: CDR1 SGHTA, CDR2 FQGTGA. The CDR3 coding sequence is TGTGCCAGCAGCCAAGGACTAGCGGGAGGGGAGCAGTTCTTC. It encodes CASSQGLAGGEQFF.

J is TRBJ2-2 and V is TRBV2, with 13 bases aligning to TRBD2. The CDR3 sequence is 17 residues long. Germline V gene lookup returns CDR1 SNHLY and CDR2 FYNNEI. V lost 4 bases, J lost 6 bases, and 8 bases stayed unmatched. The CDR3 DNA reads TGTGCCAGCAGTGGACTAGCGGGAGGCCAGGCCCCCGGGGAGCTGTTTTTT. Amino acid sequence: CASSGLAGGQAPGELFF.

This clone was recorded once. The chain is built from TRBV7-8 and TRBJ1-2; D is unclear. CDR1 and CDR2 (germline): SGHVS, FQNEAQ. CDR3 length: 16 residues. Trimming took 5 bases from V and 2 from J, leaving 18 bases between them. The CDR3 loop reads CASSPRAVTTNYGYTF. DNA of the CDR3: TGTGCCAGCAGCCCAAGAGCGGTCACAACGAACTATGGCTACACCTTC.

The chain uses TRBV9 and TRBJ1-1; 8 bases match TRBD1. Germline trimming cut 4 bases from V and 5 bases from J; bases unmatched to any gene: 10. The CDR3 is 15 amino acids. Germline values: CDR1 SGDLS, CDR2 YYNGEE. The CDR3 loop reads CASSPRQGAGTEAFF. The CDR3 bases are TGTGCCAGCAGCCCCCGCCAGGGGGCGGGTACTGAAGCTTTCTTT.

This clone is a singleton in its sample. The chain is built from TRBV11-3 and TRBJ2-3; TRBD2 agrees at 8 bases. The CDR3 spans 15 residues. The V and J ends lost 5 bases and 1 base, in that order; junction bases with no gene match: 5. The germline gives CDR1 SGHNT, CDR2 YENEEA. For the CDR3, the DNA is TGTGCCAGCAGCCCCGGGAGGGCGGGCACAGATACGCAGTATTTT. This gives the protein CASSPGRAGTDTQYF.

The CDR3 is CASSIRPADTQYF. Here the CDR3 DNA reads TGTGCCAGTAGTATCAGGCCGGCGGATACGCAGTATTTT. The rearrangement links TRBV19 to TRBJ2-3; D gene uncertain. CDR1 and CDR2 from the germline V gene are LNHDA and SQIVND (reference sequence). Trimming pared 3 bases from V and 6 bases from J, leaving 10 bases between. There are 13 residues in the CDR3.

This chain joins TRBV3-1 (or the pseudogene TRBV3-2) and TRBJ1-1; weak D call: TRBD1 (6 bases). V lost 0 bases, J lost 1 base, and 9 bases lay in between. This CDR3 comprises 15 residues. Germline V gene lookup returns CDR1 LGHDT and CDR2 YNNKEL (reference sequence). DNA for the CDR3: TGTGCCAGCAGCCAAGATACAGGGAGGAACACTGAAGCTTTCTTT. The encoded protein is CASSQDTGRNTEAFF.

This sequence joins TRBV5-4 and TRBJ2-1; TRBD2 is a possible D gene (6 bases). The V gene's germline CDR1 is SGHNT and CDR2 YYREEE (reference sequence). This CDR3 is built from 15 residues. V dropped 4 bases and J dropped 7 bases, with 18 bases sitting between them. The CDR3 DNA follows: TGTGCCAGCAGCGCCGGGACTCAGAATACGAATGAGCAGTTCTTC. This codes for CASSAGTQNTNEQFF.

The chain recombines TRBV24-1 with TRBJ2-3, with 10 bases that match TRBD2. The germline V gene has CDR1 KGHDR and CDR2 SFDVKD. J was trimmed by 5 bases and V by 6 bases; bases with no gene match: 13. The CDR3 extends over 17 amino acids. CDR3 in DNA: TGTGCCACCAGTTCATCGAGCGGGAGGGCCGGAATAGATACGCAGTATTTT. Protein sequence: CATSSSSGRAGIDTQYF.

The chain uses TRBV9 and TRBJ2-2; D not resolved. CDR1 and CDR2 (germline): SGDLS, YYNGEE. Trimming shortened V by 5 bases and J by 1 base, and 6 bases separated the two germline ends. This CDR3 is 13 amino acids long. The CDR3 loop reads CASSRLNTGELFF. CDR3 nucleotides: TGTGCCAGCAGTCGTTTGAACACCGGGGAGCTGTTTTTT.

The chain joins TRBV5-5 to TRBJ1-2, with TRBD1 as a possible D gene (5 bases). The CDR3 is made up of 13 amino acids. Germline V gene data show CDR1 as SGHKS and CDR2 as YYEKEE (reference sequence). Trimming shortened V by 0 bases and J by 2 bases, and 5 bases separated the two germline ends. The CDR3 reads CASSLEGNYGYTF. As DNA, the CDR3 is TGTGCCAGCAGCTTGGAGGGGAACTATGGCTACACCTTC.

This clone was recorded a few times. V usage is TRBV3-1 (or the pseudogene TRBV3-2) and J usage is TRBJ2-4; tentatively, D is TRBD2 (6 bases). The CDR3 consists of 13 residues. V gave up 3 bases and J gave up 5 bases, with 8 bases separating them. Germline values: CDR1 LGHDT, CDR2 YNNKEL (reference sequence). The CDR3 DNA sequence: TGTGCCAGCAGCCACGGGACTCAAAACATTCAGTACTTC. It translates to CASSHGTQNIQYF.

The chain links TRBV7-6 to TRBJ2-6, with D hard to call. Trimming shortened V by 0 bases and J by 0 bases, and 6 bases separated the two germline ends. CDR3 size: 16 residues. The V gene's germline CDR1 is SGHVS and CDR2 FNYEAQ. The CDR3 DNA reads TGTGCCAGCAGCTTAGCGGGCAGCTCTGGGGCCAACGTCCTGACTTTC. It encodes CASSLAGSSGANVLTF.

Only one count was recorded for this clone. The chain recombines TRBV19 with TRBJ2-7, with D maybe TRBD1 (6 bases). There are 15 residues in the CDR3. CDR1 and CDR2 (germline): LNHDA, SQIVND (reference sequence). Trimming pared 10 bases from V and 2 bases from J, leaving 21 bases between. The CDR3 nucleotides are TGTGCCACCAATCAACCGGGACAATTCCCCTACGAGCAGTACTTC. Encoded protein: CATNQPGQFPYEQYF.

V usage is TRBV27 and J usage is TRBJ2-2; a weak D match, TRBD1 (6 bases). V was shortened by 4 bases and J by 6 bases, with 9 bases between the two germline ends. The CDR3 sequence is 13 residues long. The germline CDR1 and CDR2 sequences are MNHEY and SMNVEV (reference sequence). The CDR3 here is CASSWQGSGELFF. Written as DNA, the CDR3 is TGTGCCAGCAGTTGGCAGGGGTCCGGGGAGCTGTTTTTT.

In DNA form, the CDR3 reads TGCAGCGTTGGCGGAGGGCAGGCGGGTCACGATACGCAGTATTTT. It is translated as CSVGGGQAGHDTQYF. The gene calls are TRBV29-1 and TRBJ2-3, with D possibly TRBD2 on 6 matching bases. The V end was cut by 4 bases, the J end by 6 bases, with 20 bases between. Germline V CDR1 and CDR2: SQVTM, ANQGSEA. This CDR3 region has 15 residues.

Worth noting for this clone: Other DNA sequences in this sample translate to the same CDR3. This rearrangement joins TRBV7-2 to TRBJ1-1, with TRBD1 matching 11 bases. The CDR3 length is 15 residues. After removal of 5 bases from V and 4 bases from J, the junction contained 6 bases not matched to a gene. The germline gives CDR1 SGHTA, CDR2 FQGNSA. The CDR3 reads CASSLPGQGGTEAFF. The CDR3 DNA follows: TGTGCCAGCAGCCTTCCGGGACAGGGGGGCACTGAAGCTTTCTTT.

The chain combines TRBV24-1 with TRBJ2-2; tentative D call: TRBD2 (7 bases). The germline gives CDR1 KGHDR, CDR2 SFDVKD. Trimming removed 7 bases from V and 4 bases from J, with 21 bases in between. This CDR3 comprises 17 residues. The CDR3 is CATSRALAEGGTGELFF. Written as DNA, the CDR3 is TGTGCCACCAGCCGAGCTCTAGCGGAGGGGGGCACCGGGGAGCTGTTTTTT.

J is TRBJ2-3 and V is TRBV5-1, with 12 bases aligning to TRBD2. The CDR3 is made up of 16 amino acids. The germline V gene encodes CDR1 SGHRS and CDR2 YFSETQ. With 0 bases clipped from V and 3 bases from J, the junction kept 2 bases outside the gene matches. The CDR3 region has the DNA TGCGCCAGCAGCTTGGGACTAGCGGGAGCGACAGATACGCAGTATTTT. This gives the protein CASSLGLAGATDTQYF.

The chain uses TRBV7-2 and TRBJ1-2; 10 nucleotides match TRBD1. The CDR3 has 15 amino acids. Germline-derived CDR1 and CDR2 are SGHTA and FQGNSA. With V trimmed by 3 bases and J by 7 bases, 8 bases remained unmatched. The CDR3 sequence: CASSFGGQGTPGYTF. In nucleotides, the CDR3 is TGTGCCAGCAGCTTTGGGGGACAGGGGACGCCTGGCTACACCTTC.

The chain has TRBV7-9 and TRBJ2-5, with D perhaps TRBD2 (6 bases). V lost 1 base and J lost 4, with 19 bases in between. Germline CDR1 reads SEHNR; CDR2 reads FQNEAQ (reference sequence). The CDR3 spans 17 residues. As DNA, the CDR3 is TGTGCCAGCAGCTTAGGCGGGCCGGAGGGCCTATCAGAGACCCAGTACTTC. Translating it yields CASSLGGPEGLSETQYF.

Only one count was recorded for this clone. CDR3 in DNA: TGTGCCAGTAGTAGGGGACAGAGCTCCTACGAGCAGTACTTC. Its translation: CASSRGQSSYEQYF. The rearrangement uses TRBV19 and TRBJ2-7; 7 nucleotides match TRBD1. The germline V gene has CDR1 LNHDA and CDR2 SQIVND (reference sequence). The CDR3 is made up of 14 amino acids. With 4 bases clipped from V and 0 bases from J, the junction kept 3 bases outside the gene matches.

This clone was detected only a few times. This sequence joins TRBV27 and TRBJ1-3; D not resolved. Germline V gene lookup returns CDR1 MNHEY and CDR2 SMNVEV (reference sequence). The CDR3 is 16 amino acids. The V gene lost 5 bases and the J gene lost 0 bases, with 14 bases spanning the gap. The CDR3 spells CASSPFRSSSGNTIYF. The CDR3 coding sequence is TGTGCCAGCAGTCCTTTTCGGTCTAGCTCTGGAAACACCATATATTTT.

This sequence joins TRBV4-1 and TRBJ2-1, with D possibly matching TRBD1 (5 bases). The CDR3 length is 15 residues. The V end was cut by 4 bases, the J end by 4 bases, with 14 bases between. CDR1 is MGHRA, CDR2 YSYEKL, per germline. The CDR3 bases are TGCGCCAGCAGCCTACAGGTTTTGGGATACAATGAGCAGTTCTTC. As protein: CASSLQVLGYNEQFF.

The gene calls are TRBV30 and TRBJ1-5, with D hard to call. The length of the CDR3 is 12 residues. The ends were cut back, 2 bases at V and 2 bases at J, with 4 bases in the middle. Germline V gene lookup returns CDR1 GTSNPN and CDR2 SVGIG (reference sequence). The DNA for the CDR3 is TGTGCCTGGAGTTCGGGCAATCAGCCCCAGCATTTT. It encodes CAWSSGNQPQHF.

The rearrangement joins TRBV7-3 to TRBJ2-2; 10 nucleotides match TRBD2. The CDR3 covers 17 residues. Germline CDR1 reads SGHTA; CDR2 reads FQGTGA. With 2 bases clipped from V and 5 bases from J, the junction kept 8 bases outside the gene matches. DNA of the CDR3: TGTGCCAGCAGCTTATCGTTACTAGCGGGACGAACCGGGGAGCTGTTTTTT. Amino acids: CASSLSLLAGRTGELFF.

The rearrangement links TRBV27 to TRBJ2-7; D possibly corresponds to TRBD1 (6 bases). This CDR3 comprises 13 residues. Trimming removed 3 bases at V and 3 bases at J, with 9 bases between. Germline V CDR1 and CDR2: MNHEY, SMNVEV (reference sequence). The CDR3 spells CASSFQQGYEQYF. CDR3 DNA: TGTGCCAGCAGTTTCCAACAGGGCTACGAGCAGTACTTC.